The 11 T cell receptor beta chains given below trace back to one sample, sequenced in a study of blood T cells in healthy people across ages. Using a J-beta primer mix together with a sample-barcoded 5' primer, a second PCR was run for roughly 6 to 11 cycles. TCRdb analysed the 5' RACE reads with MiXCR anew, one entry per CDR3 protein. The sample has approximately 780,000 distinct CDR3 sequences, approximately 24% seen once. The data were also submitted as part of a second study, on T cells of mothers and their children.

The sequenced sample was blood. These TCRs come from a boy younger than 18 in good health.

The rearrangement links TRBV5-1 to TRBJ2-5, with TRBD1 as a possible D gene (6 bases). This CDR3 is built from 16 residues. Germline lookup yields CDR1 SGHRS and CDR2 YFSETQ. Trimming left V 6 bases short and J 3 bases short, with 21 bases between. CDR3 region: CASTAPRAGAKETQYF. The CDR3 DNA is TGCGCCAGCACCGCGCCTAGGGCAGGGGCCAAAGAGACCCAGTACTTC.

The chain joins TRBV21-1 to TRBJ2-5; TRBD1 is the table's D call, not checked against the DNA. TRBV21-1 is marked as a pseudogene. CDR3 length: 14 amino acids. As DNA, the CDR3 is TGTGCCAGCAGCAAAGTCGTGGGCAGGGGGTTGCAGTACTTC. Its protein is CASSKVVGRGLQYF.

This chain connects TRBV12-3 or TRBV12-4 to TRBJ1-1, with 8 bases matching TRBD1. The CDR3 loop spans 12 amino acids. The ends lost 7 bases at V and 7 bases at J; junction bases unmatched: 5. Here the CDR3 DNA reads TGTGCCAGCACCATAGGACAGGGTGAAGCTTTCTTT. Encoded protein: CASTIGQGEAFF.

This clonotype was found many times. The chain links TRBV10-3 to TRBJ1-3, with D perhaps matching TRBD1 (6 bases). V gave up 6 bases and J gave up 0 bases, with 9 bases separating them. CDR1 and CDR2 (germline): ENHRY, SYGVKD. This CDR3 region has 14 residues. The CDR3 is CAIREGDSGNTIYF. The DNA of the CDR3 is TGTGCCATCAGGGAGGGGGACTCTGGAAACACCATATATTTT.

This clonotype was found a few times. The chain combines TRBV29-1 with TRBJ1-2; D is ambiguous. V lost 0 bases and J lost 6, with 11 bases in between. This CDR3 is built from 13 residues. Germline CDR1 is SQVTM and CDR2 is ANQGSEA. CDR3 amino acids: CSVEDLSGNGYTF. The CDR3 coding sequence is TGCAGCGTTGAAGATCTTTCGGGAAATGGCTACACCTTC.

This chain connects TRBV6-2 or TRBV6-3 to TRBJ2-1, with D possibly TRBD2 on 7 matching bases. The assigned J gene may be wrong: the sequence end matches TRBJ2-7 better. The CDR3 is 14 residues long. Germline V gene lookup returns CDR1 MNHEY and CDR2 SVGEGT. DNA of the CDR3: TGTGCCAGCAGCCTACTCGGGGGGCTCAACGAGCAGTACTTC. Translating it yields CASSLLGGLNEQYF.

The rearrangement joins TRBV5-4 to TRBJ1-2; no clear D. V was trimmed by 3 bases and J by 2 bases, leaving 11 bases between them. CDR3 size: 14 residues. CDR1 and CDR2 (germline): SGHNT, YYREEE (reference sequence). CDR3 DNA sequence: TGTGCCAGCAGCTCTGGACCGGTCAACTATGGCTACACCTTC. This codes for CASSSGPVNYGYTF.

V usage is TRBV2 and J usage is TRBJ2-1, with D hard to call. This CDR3 is built from 14 residues. The V end was cut by 2 bases, the J end by 15 bases, with 20 bases between. Germline loops: CDR1 SNHLY, CDR2 FYNNEI. The CDR3 is CASSEPRLDRPGFF. The CDR3, as DNA: TGTGCCAGCAGTGAACCCCGCCTTGATCGACCTGGGTTCTTC.

This clonotype was counted between two and nine times. This chain joins TRBV3-1 and TRBJ2-7, with D perhaps being TRBD1 or TRBD2 (5 bases each). CDR1 and CDR2 (germline): LGHDT, YNNKEL (reference sequence). The V and J ends lost 5 bases and 5 bases respectively, with 13 bases between them. The CDR3 totals 13 residues. This CDR3 reads CASSTGPRDEQYF. As DNA, the CDR3 is TGTGCCAGCAGCACGGGACCACGAGACGAGCAGTACTTC.

This clonotype was observed a few times. The chain joins TRBV6-2 or TRBV6-3 to TRBJ2-3; no clear D. V was cut by 0 bases and J by 9 bases, with 10 bases left in between. The CDR3 loop spans 13 amino acids. Per the germline V gene, CDR1 is MNHEY and CDR2 is SVGEGT. Here the CDR3 reads CASSYSGYPTQYF. The CDR3 DNA reads TGTGCCAGCAGTTACTCGGGCTATCCGACGCAGTATTTT.

CDR3 in DNA: TGTGCCAGCAGCTTACTCGGGGGGGATCTCCAAGAGACCCAGTACTTC. It encodes CASSLLGGDLQETQYF. V usage is TRBV7-6 and J usage is TRBJ2-5, with 8 bases fitting TRBD2. With V trimmed by 2 bases and J by 1 base, 6 bases remained unmatched. The CDR3 consists of 16 residues. The germline CDR1 and CDR2 sequences are SGHVS and FNYEAQ.